This section outlines one TCR beta chain sequence together with its context. The data were taken from a study of T cell responses to AZD1222 COVID-19 vaccine. Trimming cost V 4 bases and J 8 bases, with 18 bases left between them. Germline CDR1 reads SGHRS; CDR2 reads YFSETQ. This CDR3 has 15 amino acids. The protocol was immunoSEQ multiplex PCR, while the TCRdb copy is restricted to in-frame clones and leaves out a portion. The sample carries 150,000 to 200,000 clones, 75% to 90% recorded once. The sample in question was peripheral blood, obtained on day 0 of AZD1222 vaccination. This chain links TRBV5-1 with TRBJ1-4, with D possibly matching TRBD1 (5 bases). This sequence was found in an adult in good health. In nucleotides, the CDR3 is TGCGCCAGCAGCGGGGCGACAGCGGCCCTGGAAAAACTGTTTTTT. Its protein product is CASSGATAALEKLFF. Looking up the rest from reference TRBV5-1 and TRBJ1-4 gives the full variable domain: KAGVTQTPRYLIKTRGQQVTLSCSPISGHRSVSWYQQTPGQGLQFLFEYFSETQRNKGNFPGRFSGRQFSNSRSEMNVSTLELGDSALYLCASSGATAALEKLFFGSGTQLSVL.